These 11 T cell receptor beta chains originate from one sample sequenced in a study of beta chain features in type 1 diabetes. Isolated RNA was reverse transcribed in full, so expressed TCRB transcripts were sequenced. The repertoire was sequenced with immunoSEQ multiplex PCR; TCRdb's copy has only in-frame clones and lacks some. The sample contains under 90,000 clones, under 35% of which appear only once. The sequenced material came from stem cell memory CD4+ T cells from blood. These TCRs come from a woman between 18 and 29 years old in good health.

This clone was seen at least ten times. The J gene is TRBJ2-1, the V gene TRBV30; TRBD2 is a possible D gene (6 bases). Germline loops: CDR1 GTSNPN, CDR2 SVGIG (reference sequence). The CDR3 spans 14 residues. Trimming cost V 4 bases and J 4 bases, with 14 bases left between them. The CDR3 nucleotides are TGTGCCTGGATTCGTGGGACTCCTTACAATGAGCAGTTCTTC. Translating it yields CAWIRGTPYNEQFF.

This clone was seen a handful of times. The chain has TRBV7-6 and TRBJ2-6; D call uncertain. This CDR3 has 17 amino acids. Germline V CDR1 and CDR2: SGHVS, FNYEAQ. V was trimmed by 5 bases and J by 0 bases, leaving 14 bases between them. The CDR3 spells CASSPVAVSSGANVLTF. The CDR3 nucleotides are TGTGCCAGCAGCCCCGTGGCAGTCAGCTCTGGGGCCAACGTCCTGACTTTC.

The chain joins TRBV14 to TRBJ1-2; unclear D gene. V was pared by 4 bases and J by 4 bases, with 7 bases between. Looked up from germline, CDR1 is SGHDN and CDR2 is FVKESK. CDR3 size: 12 residues. CDR3: CASSPRGYGYTF. For the CDR3, the DNA is TGTGCCAGCAGCCCGCGGGGCTATGGCTACACCTTC. The full variable domain, completed using reference TRBV14 and TRBJ1-2, is EAGVTQFPSHSVIEKGQTVTLRCDPISGHDNLYWYRRVMGKEIKFLLHFVKESKQDESGMPNNRFLAERTGGTYSTLKVQPAELEDSGVYFCASSPRGYGYTFGSGTRLTVV.

In nucleotides, the CDR3 is TGTGCCAGCAGCTTAGATCAGCGGGAGAACACCGGGGAGCTGTTTTTT. This gives the protein CASSLDQRENTGELFF. V is TRBV7-8 and J is TRBJ2-2; 7 bases match TRBD2. Trimming took 1 base from V and 1 from J; bases not matched to a gene: 3. The CDR3 runs to 16 residues. Germline CDR1 is SGHVS and CDR2 is FQNEAQ.

This clone was observed a handful of times. The genes are TRBV7-2 and TRBJ2-3; 8 bases are shared with TRBD1. Germline CDR1 is SGHTA and CDR2 is FQGNSA. The V segment lost 3 bases and the J segment 0 bases; nucleotides outside the gene matches: 2. CDR3 length equals 15 residues. The CDR3 bases are TGTGCCAGCAGCTTCAGGGGGCCTAGCACAGATACGCAGTATTTT. This sequence encodes CASSFRGPSTDTQYF.

The chain recombines TRBV14 with TRBJ2-3; TRBD2 aligns across 12 bases. CDR1 and CDR2 (germline): SGHDN, FVKESK. The trim removed 4 bases at V and 6 bases at J, leaving 11 bases unmatched. This CDR3 comprises 17 residues. The CDR3 DNA reads TGTGCCAGCAGCCTCAGACTAGCGGGAGTTGGTAGTGATACGCAGTATTTT. Translated, it gives CASSLRLAGVGSDTQYF.

This clone was counted only a few times. The chain recombines TRBV7-6 with TRBJ2-7; TRBD2 aligns across 8 bases. The CDR3 is 15 residues long. Trimming at V came to 5 bases and at J to 1 base, leaving 7 bases not matched to a gene. Germline V gene lookup returns CDR1 SGHVS and CDR2 FNYEAQ. Written as DNA, the CDR3 is TGTGCCAGCAGCCGATTAGCGGGATCGTCCTACGAGCAGTACTTC. As protein: CASSRLAGSSYEQYF.

The gene calls are TRBV7-2 and TRBJ1-3; D gene ambiguous. V lost 5 bases, J lost 0 bases, and 11 bases lay in between. Germline V gives CDR1 SGHTA, CDR2 FQGNSA. The CDR3 runs 15 residues. Here the CDR3 DNA reads TGTGCCAGCAGCCCATCCGGGGTCTCTGGAAACACCATATATTTT. This translates into CASSPSGVSGNTIYF.

The sample holds a few counts of this clone. The chain recombines TRBV29-1 with TRBJ1-2; 7 bases align to TRBD1. With V trimmed by 6 bases and J by 2 bases, 6 bases remained unmatched. Per the germline V gene, CDR1 is SQVTM and CDR2 is ANQGSEA. The CDR3 sequence is 13 residues long. As DNA, the CDR3 is TGCAGCGTGCTCGGGACAGCCAACTATGGCTACACCTTC. Protein: CSVLGTANYGYTF.

This chain links TRBV6-5 with TRBJ1-1; D is unclear. Trimming took off 6 bases at V and 5 bases at J, with 16 bases between the two ends. Germline CDR1 MNHEY, CDR2 SVGAGI. This CDR3 region has 14 residues. DNA for the CDR3: TGTGCCAGCAGCTTAAGCGAGTTCCGTACTGAAGCTTTCTTT. This sequence encodes CASSLSEFRTEAFF.

This clone was recorded only once. The chain employs TRBV11-2 and TRBJ2-7; 10 bases line up with TRBD2. The CDR3 loop spans 15 amino acids. V lost 5 bases, J lost 2 bases, and 6 bases stayed unmatched. Germline CDR1 is SGHAT and CDR2 is FQNNGV. CDR3 nucleotides: TGTGCCAGCAGCCTATGGACTAGCGGAGCCTACGAGCAGTACTTC. Translation: CASSLWTSGAYEQYF.